Listed here is a single T cell receptor beta chain. There are 12 residues in the CDR3. Germline V lookup: CDR1 SGHDT, CDR2 YYEEEE. V lost 1 base and J lost 6, with 7 bases in between. This entry comes from a study of cytomegalovirus exposure and HLA in healthy donors. PCR employed 60 Vbeta and 13 Jbeta primers. TCRdb's copy holds only in-frame clones and misses some; the assay was immunoSEQ multiplex PCR. The table shows over 85,000 clones, with roughly four fifths occurring only once. J is TRBJ1-2 and V is TRBV5-6, with TRBD1 as a possible D gene (5 bases). The sample comprised PBMCs. This clonotype originated in a female donor in good health and CMV-seronegative. The CDR3 spells CASSLKGDGYTF. The CDR3 region has the DNA TGTGCCAGCAGCTTGAAAGGGGATGGCTACACCTTC.